These T cell receptor beta chains were read from a single sample in a study of blood T cell repertoires in COVID-19. This table comes from immunoSEQ multiplex PCR, and its TCRdb copy is limited to in-frame clones, with some not included. The sample includes under 200,000 clones, 90% of them seen just once. The sequenced sample consisted of peripheral blood. Receptors originate from a man aged 45-60 years with acute or convalescent COVID-19. Each CDR3 is given without its conserved first and last residue.

v_gene	CDR3aa
TRBV6-2/TRBV6-3	ASSYAGQGEDGYT
TRBV9	ASSVGLAVTGELF
TRBV4-2	ASSQDADQPQH
TRBV2	ASSERGGSSNQPQH
TRBV19	ASSISQGVGQPQH
TRBV7-3	ASSLPGGTQY
TRBV3-1/TRBV3-2	ASSQDQGRGTEAF
TRBV7-2	ASSPPRIAGDDTQY
TRBV6-5	ASSYSEGVGYT
TRBV7-9	ASSLASEGNYGYT
TRBV4-3	ASSQELAGGPPHSYNEQF
TRBV19	ASSMSPQVNTGELF
TRBV28	ASSSYRGVVNEQF
TRBV5-1	ASSFGGGASNEQF